Presented here are 7 T cell receptor beta chains from one specimen sequenced in a study of vaccination and CD4 T cells after COVID-19. CD4+ T cells that had been cultured provided DNA sequenced with the Oncomine TCR Beta short-read assay. TCRdb processed the PCR reads anew with MiXCR; each CDR3 protein has one entry. The sample includes 20,000 to 30,000 distinct CDR3 sequences, around 41% of them seen just once. For these TCRs, the target antigens are not known. The time point: late sampling 161 to 241 days after vaccination in a few convalescent patients. Treatment here: roughly 10-day PBMC culture with coronavirus spike peptide pools or control peptides (ViraFEST assay). Sequenced here: CD4+ T cells from blood, cultured in vitro, sampled about 7 months after SARS-CoV-2 vaccination. These receptors all stem from a human donor who had recovered from COVID-19.

The chain is built from TRBV5-4 and TRBJ2-4; TRBD1 matches at 9 bases. The CDR3 has 15 amino acids. Looked up from germline, CDR1 is SGHNT and CDR2 is YYREEE (reference sequence). The ends lost 1 base at V and 8 bases at J; junction bases unmatched: 7. DNA for the CDR3: TGTGCCAGCAGCTTGACACAGGGGGCCACGGACATTCAGTACTTC. Protein: CASSLTQGATDIQYF.

The chain links TRBV12-3 or TRBV12-4 to TRBJ2-7; 7 bases map to TRBD1. V lost 7 bases, J lost 6 bases, and 6 bases stayed unmatched. CDR3 length equals 12 residues. CDR3 sequence (DNA): TGTGCCAGCACTGCGACAGGGAGCGAGCAGTACTTC. This codes for CASTATGSEQYF.

The V and J genes are TRBV14 and TRBJ2-1; perhaps D is TRBD1 or TRBD2 (6 bases each). Trimming stripped 3 bases from V and 8 bases from J, with 17 bases between. The CDR3 has 15 residues. The germline V gene has CDR1 SGHDN and CDR2 FVKESK. The CDR3 sequence: CASSHDRTTVDEQFF. The DNA of the CDR3 is TGTGCCAGCAGCCACGACAGGACTACGGTAGATGAGCAGTTCTTC.

The chain has TRBV28 and TRBJ2-3; 7 positions agree with TRBD2. V was pared by 2 bases and J by 0 bases, with 8 bases of the junction left unmatched. CDR3 size: 17 residues. The germline V gene encodes CDR1 MDHEN and CDR2 SYDVKM. The CDR3 coding sequence is TGTGCCAGCAGTTTAGAGGCTAGCGGAACTAGCACAGATACGCAGTATTTT. Protein product: CASSLEASGTSTDTQYF.

This clonotype was counted only a few times. The rearrangement joins TRBV28 to TRBJ1-5, with D hard to call. The CDR3 runs to 18 residues. CDR1 is MDHEN and CDR2 is SYDVKM in the germline V gene. V gave up 6 bases and J gave up 5 bases, with 26 bases separating them. In DNA form, the CDR3 reads TGTGCCAGCAGCCTCACACGGTGGCTCACAACCGTTTATCAGCCCCAGCATTTT. The encoded protein is CASSLTRWLTTVYQPQHF.

This clonotype has only a few counts. The rearrangement uses TRBV7-6 and TRBJ2-7; D is possibly TRBD2 (5 bases). The CDR3 spans 14 residues. The germline CDR1 and CDR2 sequences are SGHVS and FNYEAQ. V was cut by 5 bases and J by 4 bases, with 15 bases left in between. CDR3 residues: CASSPEVDKYEQYF. CDR3 DNA sequence: TGTGCCAGCAGCCCGGAGGTGGATAAATACGAGCAGTACTTC.

This clonotype was detected a few times. J is TRBJ2-3 and V is TRBV20-1; 11 bases are a match to TRBD2. Germline CDR1 reads DFQATT; CDR2 reads SNEGSKA (reference sequence). The V gene end was trimmed by 5 bases and the J gene end by 6 bases; junction bases not matched to a gene: 10. This CDR3 comprises 15 residues. CDR3 in amino acids: CSAPDTSGSGDTQYF. CDR3 in DNA: TGCAGTGCTCCGGATACTAGCGGGAGTGGGGATACGCAGTATTTT.